One and the same sample provided the 30 T cell receptor beta chains below, sequenced in a study of tumor and adjacent non-tumor tissue in lung cancer. Three rounds of nested PCR, following a modified ARM-PCR protocol, produced the TCRbeta library. MiXCR, applied by TCRdb to the multiplex PCR reads, yields one record per CDR3 protein. Seen here are about 79,000 distinct CDR3 sequences, about two thirds observed once, and the top ten hold 8% to 9.5%. No cell sorting was done before RNA was extracted from the tissue. Input material: lung tumor tissue. These receptors were obtained from a woman aged 40 to 55 with non-small cell lung cancer.

This clonotype appeared many times. V gene TRBV10-3 combines with J gene TRBJ2-2; possible D gene TRBD2, 7 bases. In germline, CDR1 is ENHRY, CDR2 SYGVKD. This CDR3 is 19 amino acids long. Trimming removed 0 bases from V and 2 bases from J, with 19 bases in between. The CDR3 DNA reads TGTGCCATCAGTGAGTCGGACCGTGAGGGGGGGCCCAACACCGGGGAGCTGTTTTTT. It yields the protein CAISESDREGGPNTGELFF.

Note on this clonotype: An end of the junction differs from the germline gene, which may be a read error. V usage is TRBV12-3 or TRBV12-4 and J usage is TRBJ2-4, with a possible D match to TRBD2 (6 bases). The CDR3 is 13 amino acids. CDR3 in DNA: TGCGCCAGCTGTGGGGGGACCAAAAACATTCAGTACTTC. This sequence encodes CASCGGTKNIQYF.

On this clonotype: The junction and the germline gene differ at one end; a read error may be behind it. The V gene is TRBV6-5, the J gene TRBJ1-6; TRBD1 aligns across 7 bases. The CDR3 sequence is 14 residues long. Germline CDR1 and CDR2: MNHEY and SVGAGI. In nucleotides, the CDR3 is TGTGCCAGCAGTTGGACAGGTCGGAATTCGCCCCTCCCCTTT. It encodes CASSWTGRNSPLPF.

The V call is TRBV11-2, the J call TRBJ1-2; 8 bases are a match to TRBD1. CDR3 length equals 14 residues. Germline V gene lookup returns CDR1 SGHAT and CDR2 FQNNGV. DNA of the CDR3: TGTGCGGGCAGCTCGGGGACAGGAGACTATGGCTACACCTTC. Residues: CAGSSGTGDYGYTF.

In its sample, this clonotype was seen many times. V is TRBV29-1 and J is TRBJ2-7; 11 nucleotides match TRBD1. With 6 bases clipped from V and 6 bases from J, the junction kept 4 bases outside the gene matches. This CDR3 region has 12 residues. The germline V gene has CDR1 SQVTM and CDR2 ANQGSEA. DNA of the CDR3: TGCAGCGTGGGGACAGGGGGGGGCGAGCAGTACTTC. Translating it yields CSVGTGGGEQYF.

In the case of this clonotype: It may be a read error: a sequence one base away is much more abundant. V is TRBV20-1 and J is TRBJ2-7; 7 bases fit TRBD1. CDR1 DFQATT and CDR2 SNEGSKA come from the germline V gene (reference sequence). There are 12 residues in the CDR3. Trimming at V came to 6 bases and at J to 3 bases, leaving 5 bases not matched to a gene. CDR3 coding DNA: TGCAGTGCCCAGGGACAGAACTACGAGCAGTACTTC. It specifies CSAQGQNYEQYF.

For this clonotype: The CDR3 does not close with the conserved phenylalanine or tryptophan, likely indicating a read error. The genes are TRBV11-1 and TRBJ2-2, with D perhaps TRBD1 (6 bases). CDR3 length equals 15 residues. Trimming shortened V by 5 bases and J by 6 bases, and 16 bases separated the two germline ends. CDR1 is SGHAT and CDR2 is FQDESV in the germline V gene (reference sequence). CDR3 sequence reads: CASSKRDMGPGELFS. CDR3 DNA sequence: TGTGCCAGCAGCAAAAGGGACATGGGGCCCGGGGAGCTGTTTTCT.

Remarks on this clonotype: A much more abundant neighbour one base away suggests this may be a read error. Lacking the conserved final phenylalanine or tryptophan, this CDR3 likely reflects a read error. In DNA, the CDR3 is TGTGCCAGCAGCTTAGTCACCGGAAATGGCTACACCTCC. Amino acids: CASSLVTGNGYTS. The rearrangement links TRBV7-9 to TRBJ1-2; D is uncertain. Per the germline V gene, CDR1 is SEHNR and CDR2 is FQNEAQ (reference sequence). V was cut by 1 base and J by 6 bases, with 9 bases left in between. The CDR3 consists of 13 residues.

This clonotype was observed a handful of times. At one boundary the junction diverges from the germline segment, which might be a read error. V usage is TRBV11-2 and J usage is TRBJ1-2; TRBD1 agrees at 7 bases. Germline V gene lookup returns CDR1 SGHAT and CDR2 FQNNGV. The CDR3 extends over 14 amino acids. In DNA form, the CDR3 reads TGTACCAGCAGCAGGGACAGAACTAACTATGGCTATACCTTC. Its protein is CTSSRDRTNYGYTF. The whole variable domain, filled in from reference TRBV11-2 and TRBJ1-2, reads EAGVAQSPRYKIIEKRQSVAFWCNPISGHATLYWYQQILGQGPKLLIQFQNNGVVDDSQLPKDRFSAERLKGVDSTLKIQPAKLEDSAVYLCTSSRDRTNYGYTFGSGTRLTVV.

Concerning this clonotype: A much larger clone lies a single base off, so this may be a read error. The rearrangement uses TRBV6-4 and TRBJ2-1; TRBD2 matches 7 bases. The CDR3 length is 13 residues. V dropped 7 bases and J dropped 5; count of bases not matched to a gene: 5. Germline CDR1 and CDR2: MRHNA and SNTAGT. The CDR3 spells CASNAGTNNEQFF. In DNA form, the CDR3 reads TGTGCCAGCAATGCCGGGACTAACAATGAGCAGTTCTTC.

This clonotype was counted many times. V is TRBV28 and J is TRBJ1-2; D is ambiguous. The V end was cut by 5 bases, the J end by 8 bases, with 15 bases between. CDR1 is MDHEN and CDR2 is SYDVKM in the germline V gene. This CDR3 region has 13 residues. This chain's CDR3 is CASSENFVEGYTF. The CDR3 region has the DNA TGTGCCAGCAGTGAAAATTTCGTGGAGGGCTACACCTTC.

This clonotype has only a few counts. This rearrangement joins TRBV6-2 or TRBV6-3 to TRBJ1-1, with 8 bases lining up with TRBD1. The CDR3 consists of 14 residues. With V trimmed by 5 bases and J by 4 bases, 6 bases remained unmatched. Germline V gives CDR1 MNHEY, CDR2 SVGEGT. CDR3 protein: CASSNGTGGTEAFF. The CDR3 DNA is TGTGCCAGCAGTAACGGGACAGGAGGCACTGAAGCTTTCTTT.

This clonotype has just a few counts. Since the CDR3 does not end with the conserved phenylalanine or tryptophan, this likely comes from a read error. The chain joins TRBV20-1 to TRBJ1-5; tentative D call: TRBD1 (6 bases). CDR1 is DFQATT, CDR2 SNEGSKA, per germline (reference sequence). Trimming removed 0 bases from V and 9 bases from J, with 21 bases in between. The CDR3 totals 16 residues. CDR3 nucleotides: TGCAGTGCTAGAGATCAGGTCAGGGGAGCAAGGGGGCCCCAGCATCTT. Amino acid sequence: CSARDQVRGARGPQHL.

A single count supports this clonotype. A junction boundary mismatches the germline segment, possibly from a read error. The chain links TRBV11-2 to TRBJ2-5, with a weak D call TRBD2 (6 bases). Germline values: CDR1 SGHAT, CDR2 FQNNGV. The CDR3 has 16 amino acids. The CDR3 nucleotides read TGTGCCAACAGCTCCCCAATGGGCGGGGCCCGCGAGACTCAGTACTTC. Amino acids: CANSSPMGGARETQYF.

Concerning this clonotype: It may be a read error: a sequence one base away is much more abundant. The conserved closing phenylalanine or tryptophan is absent in this CDR3, likely reflecting a read error. The V call is TRBV28, the J call TRBJ2-5; D call uncertain. The V end lost 8 bases, the J end lost 4 bases, and 11 bases lay between the germline ends. The CDR3 consists of 12 residues. The germline gives CDR1 MDHEN, CDR2 SYDVKM. The chain's CDR3 is CASVGQSETQYL. The CDR3 bases are TGTGCCAGCGTTGGGCAGTCAGAGACCCAGTACTTA.

V and J are TRBV11-2 and TRBJ2-7, with 7 bases aligning to TRBD1. After removal of 5 bases from V and 13 bases from J, the junction contained 11 bases not matched to a gene. CDR3 length: 12 residues. The germline V gene encodes CDR1 SGHAT and CDR2 FQNNGV. For the CDR3, the DNA is TGTGCCAGCAGCCGGACAGGTTTCGAGTATTACTTC. This sequence encodes CASSRTGFEYYF.

The table lists this clonotype with many counts. V gene TRBV6-5 combines with J gene TRBJ1-4; no clear D gene. This CDR3 spans 14 amino acids. Germline assignment: CDR1 MNHEY and CDR2 SVGAGI. V shed 6 bases and J shed 6 bases, with 14 bases lying between them. The DNA of the CDR3 is TGTGCCAGCAGGCCAACCAGGACCCATGAAAAACTGTTTTTT. Amino acid sequence: CASRPTRTHEKLFF.

The rearrangement joins TRBV11-2 to TRBJ2-1; D uncertain. Germline-derived CDR1 and CDR2 are SGHAT and FQNNGV. CDR3 length: 14 amino acids. The CDR3 loop is CTGSIPGAVSEQFF. CDR3 DNA sequence: TGTACCGGCAGCATCCCCGGAGCCGTGAGTGAGCAGTTCTTC.

Comment on this clonotype: A read error may account for a junction end that differs from germline. For the CDR3, the DNA is TGTACCAACAGCTTAGAACTGAACACCATATGTTTT. It yields the protein CTNSLELNTICF. The V gene is TRBV11-2, the J gene TRBJ1-3; D unresolved. Germline CDR1 is SGHAT and CDR2 is FQNNGV. The CDR3 is made up of 12 amino acids.

Remarks on this clonotype: The junction and the germline gene differ at one end; a read error may be behind it. The CDR3 sequence is CASSLGRGNTRELFF. CDR3 DNA: TGTGCAAGCAGCTTAGGGCGGGGTAACACCCGGGAGCTGTTTTTT. The chain carries TRBV7-8 and TRBJ2-2; TRBD2 might be the D (6 bases). The CDR3 contains 15 residues. The germline CDR1 and CDR2 sequences are SGHVS and FQNEAQ.

In regard to this clonotype: The junction departs from the called germline gene at one end, perhaps through a read error. The CDR3 loop is CACRRGTKAFF. The CDR3 DNA reads as TGTGCCTGCAGGAGGGGAACTAAAGCTTTCTTT. This chain links TRBV14 with TRBJ1-1; tentatively, D is TRBD1 (5 bases). Germline V CDR1 and CDR2: SGHDN, FVKESK. CDR3 length: 11 residues.

The CDR3 region is CVTQGVVIDTQYF. The CDR3 coding sequence is TGTGTCACTCAGGGGGTAGTAATTGATACGCAGTATTTT. The rearrangement joins TRBV6-5 to TRBJ2-3; 7 bases line up with TRBD1. The CDR3 extends over 13 amino acids. Germline assignment: CDR1 MNHEY and CDR2 SVGAGI.

In regard to this clonotype: This may be a read error: a much more frequent sequence differs by one nucleotide. J is TRBJ2-3 and V is TRBV20-1; tentative D call: TRBD1 (5 bases). The CDR3 runs 14 residues. Looked up from germline, CDR1 is DFQATT and CDR2 is SNEGSKA (reference sequence). As DNA, the CDR3 is TGCAGTGCTAGCTGGCACGGCCTCACAGGTACGCAGTATTTT. Residues: CSASWHGLTGTQYF.

On this clonotype: Relative to the germline gene, one junction end is altered; a read error may explain this. The chain links TRBV11-1 to TRBJ1-2; D unclear. Germline V lookup: CDR1 SGHAT, CDR2 FQDESV (reference sequence). The CDR3 contains 14 residues. The CDR3 here is CATSLGRSADVYTF. CDR3 coding DNA: TGTGCCACCAGCTTAGGCCGGTCGGCAGATGTCTACACCTTC.

Remarks on this clonotype: Germline is not matched at one junction end, which may reflect a read error. The chain couples TRBV6-5 to TRBJ2-5; D is uncertain. Germline V gives CDR1 MNHEY, CDR2 SVGAGI. This CDR3 is built from 19 residues. CDR3 in DNA: TGTGCCGGCAGTTACTCGAGTGTGTTGGGCGGCAGTCGGAAAGAGACCCAGTACTTT. Encoded protein: CAGSYSSVLGGSRKETQYF.

As to this clonotype: The final CDR3 position lacks the conserved phenylalanine or tryptophan, pointing to a likely read error. The limits of the CDR3 on the DNA are not certain, so only TCRdb's listed CDR3 is given. J is TRBJ2-7 and V is TRBV4-2; the D call in the table, TRBD2, was not verified against the DNA. CDR1 is LGHNA and CDR2 is YNFKEQ in the germline V gene. The CDR3 is made up of 15 amino acids, end residues included. The CDR3: CASLATPDSSYEQYL.

The chain uses TRBV29-1 and TRBJ2-3, with D possibly matching TRBD2 (6 bases). The CDR3 extends over 13 amino acids. Germline loops: CDR1 SQVTM, CDR2 ANQGSEA. CDR3 sequence: CNAGWRGTDTQYF. Here the CDR3 DNA reads TGCAACGCTGGGTGGCGGGGTACAGATACGCAGTATTTT.

Note on this clonotype: This likely comes from a read error, as the CDR3 has no conserved phenylalanine or tryptophan at its end. The J gene is TRBJ2-3, the V gene TRBV14; 7 bases align to TRBD2. This CDR3 is 17 amino acids long. The germline CDR1 and CDR2 sequences are SGHDN and FVKESK. CDR3 protein: CASSQDLEAGDTDTQYL. In nucleotides, the CDR3 is TGCGCCAGCAGCCAAGATCTGGAGGCGGGGGACACAGATACGCAGTATTTA.

This clonotype has just one count. This may come from a read error, since a much larger clone is one base off. This chain connects TRBV5-6 to TRBJ2-1; TRBD1 is a possible D gene (6 bases). The germline V gene has CDR1 SGHDT and CDR2 YYEEEE. This CDR3 contains 12 residues. The CDR3 sequence: CAGSPPGGEQFF. In DNA form, the CDR3 reads TGTGCCGGCAGCCCCCCTGGGGGCGAGCAGTTCTTC.

Remarks on this clonotype: A read error may be the cause here, since a much bigger clone is one base away. The chain employs TRBV10-3 and TRBJ1-2, with D tentatively TRBD1 (6 bases). Germline V CDR1 and CDR2: ENHRY, SYGVKD. The CDR3 totals 13 residues. The CDR3 DNA sequence: TGTGCCCTCAGTGACGACAGGAACTATGGCTACACCTTC. Translation gives CALSDDRNYGYTF.